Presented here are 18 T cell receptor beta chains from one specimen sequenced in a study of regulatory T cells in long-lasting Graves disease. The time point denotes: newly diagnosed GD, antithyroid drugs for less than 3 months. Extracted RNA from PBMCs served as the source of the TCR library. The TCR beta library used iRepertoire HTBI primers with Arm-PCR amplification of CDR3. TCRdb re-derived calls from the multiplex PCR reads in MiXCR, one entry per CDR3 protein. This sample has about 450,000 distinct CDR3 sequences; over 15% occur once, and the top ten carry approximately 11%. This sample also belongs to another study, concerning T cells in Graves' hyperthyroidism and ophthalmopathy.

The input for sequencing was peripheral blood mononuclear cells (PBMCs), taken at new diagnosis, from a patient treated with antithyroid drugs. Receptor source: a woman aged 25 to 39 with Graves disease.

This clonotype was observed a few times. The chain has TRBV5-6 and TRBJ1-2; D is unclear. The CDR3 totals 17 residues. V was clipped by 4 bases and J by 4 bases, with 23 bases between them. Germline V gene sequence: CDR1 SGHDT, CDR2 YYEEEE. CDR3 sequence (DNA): TGTGCCAGCAGCCTCTCTACTGCACCGGCCCTCCCCTATGGCTACACCTTC. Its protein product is CASSLSTAPALPYGYTF.

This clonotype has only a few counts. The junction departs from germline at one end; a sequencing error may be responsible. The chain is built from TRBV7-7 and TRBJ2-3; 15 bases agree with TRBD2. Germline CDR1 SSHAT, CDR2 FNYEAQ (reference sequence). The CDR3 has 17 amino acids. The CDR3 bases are TGTGCTAGCAGCAATGGACTAGCGGGAGGGCTTGGAGATACGCAGTATTTT. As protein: CASSNGLAGGLGDTQYF.

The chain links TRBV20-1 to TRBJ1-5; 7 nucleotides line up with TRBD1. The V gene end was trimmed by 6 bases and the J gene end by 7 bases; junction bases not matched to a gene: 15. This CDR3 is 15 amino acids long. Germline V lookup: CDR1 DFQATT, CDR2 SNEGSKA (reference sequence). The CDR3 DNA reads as TGCAGTGCCAAAGTCAAACAGGGGCTAGGCCAGCCCCAGCATTTT. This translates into CSAKVKQGLGQPQHF.

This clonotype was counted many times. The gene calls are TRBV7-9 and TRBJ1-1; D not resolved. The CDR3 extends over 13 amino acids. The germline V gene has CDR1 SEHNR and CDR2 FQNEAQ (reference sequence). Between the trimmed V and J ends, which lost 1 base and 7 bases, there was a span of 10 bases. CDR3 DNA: TGTGCCAGCAGCTTAGTTGGCCGTTATGAAGCTTTCTTT. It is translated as CASSLVGRYEAFF.

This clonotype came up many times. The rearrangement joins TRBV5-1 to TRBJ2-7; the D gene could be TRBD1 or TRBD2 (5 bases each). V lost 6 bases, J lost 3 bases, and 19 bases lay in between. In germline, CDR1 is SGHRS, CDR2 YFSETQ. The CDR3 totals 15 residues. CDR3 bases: TGCGCCAGCAACCTGACCCCGGGACCGAACTACGAGCAGTACTTC. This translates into CASNLTPGPNYEQYF.

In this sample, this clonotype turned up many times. The CDR3 spells CASSYYPTGGLGYGYTF. CDR3 in DNA: TGTGCCAGCAGTTACTACCCTACAGGGGGCCTTGGGTATGGCTACACCTTC. This chain links TRBV27 with TRBJ1-2, with 9 bases aligning to TRBD1. Germline-derived CDR1 and CDR2 are MNHEY and SMNVEV (reference sequence). Losses at the gene ends were 4 bases for V and 5 bases for J; bases not matched to a gene: 14. There are 17 residues in the CDR3.

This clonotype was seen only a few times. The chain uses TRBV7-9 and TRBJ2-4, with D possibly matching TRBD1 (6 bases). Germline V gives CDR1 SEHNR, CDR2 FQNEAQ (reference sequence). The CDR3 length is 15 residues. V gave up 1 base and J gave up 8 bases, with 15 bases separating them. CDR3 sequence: CASSLGKKKGDIQYF. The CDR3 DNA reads TGTGCCAGCAGCTTAGGGAAGAAGAAGGGGGACATTCAGTACTTC. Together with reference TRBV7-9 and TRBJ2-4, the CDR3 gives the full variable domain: DTGVSQNPRHKITKRGQNVTFRCDPISEHNRLYWYRQTLGQGPEFLTYFQNEAQLEKSRLLSDRFSAERPKGSFSTLEIQRTEQGDSAMYLCASSLGKKKGDIQYFGAGTRLSVL.

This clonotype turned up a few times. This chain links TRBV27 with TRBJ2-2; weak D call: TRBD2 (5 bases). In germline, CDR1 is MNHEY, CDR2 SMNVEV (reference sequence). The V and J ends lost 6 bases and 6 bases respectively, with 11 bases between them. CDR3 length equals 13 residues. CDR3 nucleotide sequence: TGTGCCAGCAGACCCTCGGGGTCCGGGGAGCTGTTTTTT. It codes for CASRPSGSGELFF.

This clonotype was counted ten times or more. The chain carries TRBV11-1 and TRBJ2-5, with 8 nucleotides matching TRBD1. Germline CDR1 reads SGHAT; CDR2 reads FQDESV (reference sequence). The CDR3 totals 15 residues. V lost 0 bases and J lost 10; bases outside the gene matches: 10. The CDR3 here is CASSLAGDRGRVQYF. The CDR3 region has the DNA TGTGCCAGCAGCTTAGCCGGCGACAGGGGACGCGTCCAGTACTTC.

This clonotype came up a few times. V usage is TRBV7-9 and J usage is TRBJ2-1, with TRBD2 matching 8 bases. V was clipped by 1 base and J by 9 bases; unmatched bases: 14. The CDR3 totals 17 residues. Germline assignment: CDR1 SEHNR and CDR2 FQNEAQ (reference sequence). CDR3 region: CASSLELVAGRGIEQFF. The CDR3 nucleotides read TGTGCCAGCAGCTTAGAATTAGTGGCCGGGAGGGGAATTGAGCAGTTCTTC.

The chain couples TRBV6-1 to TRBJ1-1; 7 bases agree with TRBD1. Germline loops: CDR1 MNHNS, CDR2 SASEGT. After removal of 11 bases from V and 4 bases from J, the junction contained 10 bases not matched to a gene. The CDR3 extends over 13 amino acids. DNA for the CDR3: TGTGCCGCTCATCGAGGGGGCACCACTGAAGCTTTCTTT. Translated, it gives CAAHRGGTTEAFF.

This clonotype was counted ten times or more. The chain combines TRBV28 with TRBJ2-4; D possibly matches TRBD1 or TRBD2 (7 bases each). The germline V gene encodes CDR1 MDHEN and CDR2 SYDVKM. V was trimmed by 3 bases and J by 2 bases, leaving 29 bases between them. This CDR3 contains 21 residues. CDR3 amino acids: CASSFLSGRGRGSTSKNIQYF. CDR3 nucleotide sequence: TGTGCCAGCAGTTTTTTATCGGGGAGGGGGCGCGGGTCTACGTCCAAAAACATTCAGTACTTC.

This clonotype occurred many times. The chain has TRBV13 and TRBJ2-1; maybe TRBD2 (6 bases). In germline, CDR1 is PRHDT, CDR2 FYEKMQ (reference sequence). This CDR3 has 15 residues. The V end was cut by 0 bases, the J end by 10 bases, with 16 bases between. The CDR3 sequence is CASSLGGPPGLEQFF. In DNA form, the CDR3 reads TGTGCCAGCAGCTTAGGCGGTCCACCGGGACTCGAGCAGTTCTTC.

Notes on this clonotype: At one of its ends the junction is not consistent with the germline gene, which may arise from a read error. This CDR3 is CSTRDGRSYEQYF. The DNA for the CDR3 is TGCAGTACTAGAGATGGGCGCTCCTACGAGCAGTACTTC. V is TRBV20-1 and J is TRBJ2-7; D may be TRBD2 (5 bases). Germline V lookup: CDR1 DFQATT, CDR2 SNEGSKA (reference sequence). CDR3 length equals 13 residues.

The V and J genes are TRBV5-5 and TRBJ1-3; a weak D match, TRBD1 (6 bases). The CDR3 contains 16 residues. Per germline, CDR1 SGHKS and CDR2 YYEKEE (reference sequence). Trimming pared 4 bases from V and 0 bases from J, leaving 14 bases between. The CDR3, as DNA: TGTGCCAGCAGCCCGGACAGAGCTTCCTCTGGAAACACCATATATTTT. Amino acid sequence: CASSPDRASSGNTIYF.

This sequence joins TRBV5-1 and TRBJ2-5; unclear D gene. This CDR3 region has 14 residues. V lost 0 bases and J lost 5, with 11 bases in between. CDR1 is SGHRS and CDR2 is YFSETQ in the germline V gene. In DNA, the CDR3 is TGCGCCAGCAGCTTGGGCTCCCAGTCGGAGACCCAGTACTTC. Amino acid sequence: CASSLGSQSETQYF. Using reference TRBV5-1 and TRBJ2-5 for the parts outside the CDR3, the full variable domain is KAGVTQTPRYLIKTRGQQVTLSCSPISGHRSVSWYQQTPGQGLQFLFEYFSETQRNKGNFPGRFSGRQFSNSRSEMNVSTLELGDSALYLCASSLGSQSETQYFGPGTRLLVL.

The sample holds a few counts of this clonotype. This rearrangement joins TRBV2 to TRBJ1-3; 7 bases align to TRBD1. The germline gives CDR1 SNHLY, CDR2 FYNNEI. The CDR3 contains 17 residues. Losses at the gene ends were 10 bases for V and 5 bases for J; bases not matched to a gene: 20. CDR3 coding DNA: TGTGCCACACTCGGCGCCCGGGACAGTGACCTGAGAAACACCATATATTTT. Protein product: CATLGARDSDLRNTIYF.

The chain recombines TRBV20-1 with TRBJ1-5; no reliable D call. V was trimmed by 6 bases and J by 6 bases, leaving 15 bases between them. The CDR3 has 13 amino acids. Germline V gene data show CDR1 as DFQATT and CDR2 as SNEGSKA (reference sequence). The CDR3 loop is CSATVLGGQPQHF. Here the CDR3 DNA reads TGCAGTGCCACCGTACTTGGTGGTCAGCCCCAGCATTTT.